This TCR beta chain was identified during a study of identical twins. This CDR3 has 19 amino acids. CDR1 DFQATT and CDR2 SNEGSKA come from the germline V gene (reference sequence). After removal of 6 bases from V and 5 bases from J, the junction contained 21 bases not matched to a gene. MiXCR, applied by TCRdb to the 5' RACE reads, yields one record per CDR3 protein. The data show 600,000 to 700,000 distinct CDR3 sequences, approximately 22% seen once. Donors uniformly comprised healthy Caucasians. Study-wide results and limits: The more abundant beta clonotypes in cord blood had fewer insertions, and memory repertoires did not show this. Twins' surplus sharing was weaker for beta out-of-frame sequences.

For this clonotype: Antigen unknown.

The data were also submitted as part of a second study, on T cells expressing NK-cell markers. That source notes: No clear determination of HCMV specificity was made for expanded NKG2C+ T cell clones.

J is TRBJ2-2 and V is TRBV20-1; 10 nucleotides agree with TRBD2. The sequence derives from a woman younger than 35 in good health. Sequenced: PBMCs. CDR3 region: CSADALPGLAGVRTGELFF. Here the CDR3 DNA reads TGCAGTGCCGACGCCTTACCAGGTCTAGCGGGAGTAAGAACCGGGGAGCTGTTTTTT.